Below, 12 T cell receptor beta chains from the same sample are listed, as sequenced in a study of vaccination and CD4 T cells after COVID-19. Treatment indicated: approximately nine-day PBMC culture with coronavirus spike peptide pools or control peptides (ViraFEST assay). Cultured CD4+ T cell DNA underwent sequencing with the Oncomine TCR Beta short-read assay. Each CDR3 protein is one row after TCRdb ran MiXCR on the PCR reads. Of about 13,000 distinct CDR3 sequences listed, around 67% are singletons. Antigen specificity for these receptors is unknown. Sequencing was carried out using CD4+ T cells from blood, cultured in vitro. These receptors were collected from a human donor who had recovered from COVID-19.

The gene calls are TRBV28 and TRBJ1-1; possible D gene TRBD1, 6 bases. This CDR3 has 15 residues. V was clipped by 5 bases and J by 1 base, with 14 bases between them. The germline V gene has CDR1 MDHEN and CDR2 SYDVKM. In DNA form, the CDR3 reads TGTGCCAGCAGTCTCGTGGGGGCCTCGAACACTGAAGCTTTCTTT. Translation: CASSLVGASNTEAFF.

This clonotype was recorded a few times. V is TRBV6-5 and J is TRBJ1-1, with a possible D match to TRBD1 (6 bases). This CDR3 has 16 amino acids. Deletions cut 2 bases from V and 0 bases from J, with 13 bases between. Per the germline V gene, CDR1 is MNHEY and CDR2 is SVGAGI. CDR3 bases: TGTGCCAGCAGTTACCCGGGGACAAGAATGAACACTGAAGCTTTCTTT. Amino acid sequence: CASSYPGTRMNTEAFF.

This clonotype was seen a few times. The chain combines TRBV20-1 with TRBJ2-4, with TRBD2 matching 14 bases. V lost 4 bases, J lost 8 bases, and 10 bases stayed unmatched. Germline loops: CDR1 DFQATT, CDR2 SNEGSKA (reference sequence). The CDR3 spans 16 residues. CDR3 DNA: TGCAGTGCTACCCTTCCCGGACTAGCGGGAGGATACATTCAGTACTTC. Amino acid sequence: CSATLPGLAGGYIQYF.

The V and J genes are TRBV29-1 and TRBJ2-7; D gene uncertain. The CDR3 runs 12 residues. Per the germline V gene, CDR1 is SQVTM and CDR2 is ANQGSEA. V was shortened by 8 bases and J by 3 bases, with 14 bases between the two germline ends. The CDR3 region is CSTSDGNYEQYF. In DNA form, the CDR3 reads TGCAGCACCTCGGACGGAAACTACGAGCAGTACTTC.

The rearrangement links TRBV7-8 to TRBJ1-1, with 8 bases that match TRBD1. The germline CDR1 and CDR2 sequences are SGHVS and FQNEAQ. With 4 bases clipped from V and 8 bases from J, the junction kept 9 bases outside the gene matches. This CDR3 region has 14 residues. In nucleotides, the CDR3 is TGTGCCAGCAGCTCGGCCGACAGGGGTGGGGAAGCTTTCTTT. Amino acid sequence: CASSSADRGGEAFF.

This rearrangement joins TRBV10-2 to TRBJ2-2; 7 positions match TRBD1. Germline V gene lookup returns CDR1 WSHSY and CDR2 SAAADI. J was trimmed by 1 base and V by 10 bases; bases with no gene match: 3. This CDR3 region has 13 residues. The CDR3 region has the DNA TGCGCCATCCGGGACAGGAACACCGGGGAGCTGTTTTTT. It specifies CAIRDRNTGELFF.

This clonotype was recorded once. CDR3 loop: CASSMRETQYF. CDR3 bases: TGTGCCAGTAGTATGCGAGAGACCCAGTACTTC. The V gene is TRBV19, the J gene TRBJ2-5; no definite D call. Trimming left V 3 bases short and J 4 bases short, with 3 bases between. The CDR3 length is 11 residues. Germline lookup yields CDR1 LNHDA and CDR2 SQIVND (reference sequence).

In this sample, this clonotype turned up once. The chain has TRBV6-1 and TRBJ1-2; D possibly corresponds to TRBD1 (6 bases). Trimming cost V 8 bases and J 4 bases, with 23 bases left between them. Looked up from germline, CDR1 is MNHNS and CDR2 is SASEGT. The CDR3 contains 16 residues. The chain's CDR3 is CASSPAGRGTGYGYTF. The CDR3 DNA follows: TGTGCCAGCTCCCCTGCGGGCAGGGGAACTGGCTATGGCTACACCTTC.

The V and J genes are TRBV5-8 and TRBJ2-3; D is ambiguous. CDR1 SGHTS and CDR2 YDEGEE come from the germline V gene. The CDR3 is 12 residues long. The V end was cut by 3 bases, the J end by 6 bases, with 8 bases between. As DNA, the CDR3 is TGTGCCAGCAGCTCGTCCGGGGATACGCAGTATTTT. Translating gives CASSSSGDTQYF.

Written as DNA, the CDR3 is TGTGCCAGCAGGGATGTCCCGGGACACCGATTAGAGACCCAGTACTTC. Translating it yields CASRDVPGHRLETQYF. The chain uses TRBV5-5 and TRBJ2-5; maybe TRBD1 (6 bases). V was cut by 5 bases and J by 4 bases, with 21 bases left in between. Per germline, CDR1 SGHKS and CDR2 YYEKEE (reference sequence). The CDR3 covers 16 residues.

This CDR3 is CASSLARGHGYTF. The CDR3 region has the DNA TGTGCCAGCAGCTTAGCACGGGGTCATGGCTACACCTTC. The chain employs TRBV7-2 and TRBJ1-2; the D is unclear. V was shortened by 0 bases and J by 6 bases, with 8 bases between the two germline ends. CDR1 is SGHTA, CDR2 FQGNSA, per germline. This CDR3 is 13 amino acids long.

This sequence joins TRBV6-1 and TRBJ1-2; no definite D call. Germline CDR1 MNHNS, CDR2 SASEGT. CDR3 length: 12 amino acids. V was clipped by 6 bases and J by 5 bases, with 10 bases between them. The CDR3 loop reads CASSLDRYGYTF. The CDR3 bases are TGTGCCAGCAGCTTGGACCGATATGGCTACACCTTC.